The rows below give T cell receptor beta chains drawn from one sample of a study of blood T cell repertoires in COVID-19. Generated by immunoSEQ multiplex PCR, the TCRdb table keeps only in-frame clones and is missing some. The table lists 80,000 to 130,000 clones, approximately 86% of them singletons. Sequencing was done on a sample of PBMCs or T cells enriched from blood (not recorded which). The receptors stem from a woman in her forties or fifties who had recovered from COVID-19. Both conserved end residues are part of each CDR3. Each record gives: V gene, J gene, D gene, clone size, CDR3 protein, CDR3 DNA. The D gene is left open where the match is weak. Rows may omit the clone size; those that give it use once, few, many or a size class.

V gene: TRBV19; J gene: TRBJ1-6; D gene: -; clone size: -; CDR3 protein: CASSRGGLQLNSPLHF; CDR3 DNA: TGTGCCAGTAGTCGAGGCGGGCTACAGTTAAATTCACCCCTCCACTTT
V gene: TRBV10-3; J gene: TRBJ2-5; D gene: -; clone size: once; CDR3 protein: CAISEASGETQYF; CDR3 DNA: TGTGCCATCAGTGAGGCTAGTGGGGAGACCCAGTACTTC
V gene: TRBV4-1; J gene: TRBJ2-3; D gene: TRBD2; clone size: few; CDR3 protein: CASSQASGRSDTQYF; CDR3 DNA: TGCGCCAGCAGCCAGGCTAGCGGGAGATCAGATACGCAGTATTTT
V gene: TRBV5-4; J gene: TRBJ2-5; D gene: TRBD2; clone size: -; CDR3 protein: CASSPGLAGTTQYF; CDR3 DNA: TGTGCCAGCAGCCCCGGACTAGCGGGGACGACCCAGTACTTC
V gene: TRBV6-5; J gene: TRBJ2-3; D gene: TRBD2; clone size: medium-sized; CDR3 protein: CASSYTSGGPDTQYF; CDR3 DNA: TGTGCCAGCAGTTACACTAGCGGGGGGCCAGATACGCAGTATTTT
V gene: TRBV24-1; J gene: TRBJ1-2; D gene: TRBD1; clone size: -; CDR3 protein: CATPGTGEGYGYTF; CDR3 DNA: TGTGCCACCCCCGGGACAGGGGAAGGCTATGGCTACACCTTC
V gene: TRBV9; J gene: TRBJ2-5; D gene: TRBD2; clone size: -; CDR3 protein: CASSVGGGTGETQYF; CDR3 DNA: TGTGCCAGCAGCGTAGGGGGAGGGACCGGTGAGACCCAGTACTTC
V gene: TRBV7-3; J gene: TRBJ2-5; D gene: -; clone size: -; CDR3 protein: CASSPLGAQETQYF; CDR3 DNA: TGTGCCAGCAGCCCCCTTGGGGCCCAAGAGACCCAGTACTTC
V gene: TRBV29-1; J gene: TRBJ2-3; D gene: -; clone size: -; CDR3 protein: CSVVTGYTQYF; CDR3 DNA: TGCAGCGTTGTAACCGGGTATACGCAGTATTTT
V gene: TRBV3-1/TRBV3-2; J gene: TRBJ1-1; D gene: -; clone size: -; CDR3 protein: CASSQEGAREAFF; CDR3 DNA: TGTGCCAGCAGCCAAGAAGGGGCTCGTGAAGCTTTCTTT
V gene: TRBV4-2; J gene: TRBJ2-1; D gene: -; clone size: few; CDR3 protein: CASSQDPGSYNEQFF; CDR3 DNA: TGTGCCAGCAGCCAAGATCCAGGCTCCTACAATGAGCAGTTCTTC
V gene: TRBV7-3; J gene: TRBJ2-1; D gene: -; clone size: -; CDR3 protein: CASSRGLAEYNEQFF; CDR3 DNA: TGTGCCAGCTCCAGGGGGCTAGCGGAATACAATGAGCAGTTCTTC
V gene: TRBV28; J gene: TRBJ1-1; D gene: -; clone size: -; CDR3 protein: CASLHIYRQDTEAFF; CDR3 DNA: TGTGCCAGCCTTCACATATATCGGCAGGACACTGAAGCTTTCTTT
V gene: TRBV19; J gene: TRBJ2-1; D gene: -; clone size: -; CDR3 protein: CATASYEQFF; CDR3 DNA: TGTGCCACAGCTAGTTATGAGCAGTTCTTC
V gene: TRBV14; J gene: TRBJ1-5; D gene: TRBD1; clone size: -; CDR3 protein: CASSLRDRHIVSNQPQHF; CDR3 DNA: TGTGCCAGCAGCCTCCGGGACAGGCATATAGTCAGCAATCAGCCCCAGCATTTT
V gene: TRBV6-5; J gene: TRBJ1-2; D gene: TRBD1; clone size: -; CDR3 protein: CASRRTGVNYGYTF; CDR3 DNA: TGTGCCAGCAGGAGGACAGGAGTAAATTATGGCTACACCTTC
V gene: TRBV7-3; J gene: TRBJ1-1; D gene: TRBD1; clone size: -; CDR3 protein: CASSLTTGSEAFF; CDR3 DNA: TGTGCCAGCAGCTTGACGACAGGGTCTGAAGCTTTCTTT
V gene: TRBV4-1; J gene: TRBJ2-1; D gene: TRBD2; clone size: -; CDR3 protein: CASSQAGAGGYNEQFF; CDR3 DNA: TGCGCCAGCAGCCAAGCGGGAGCGGGAGGGTACAATGAGCAGTTCTTC
V gene: TRBV9; J gene: TRBJ2-1; D gene: TRBD2; clone size: -; CDR3 protein: CASSSLAGSYNEQFF; CDR3 DNA: TGTGCCAGCAGCTCACTAGCGGGATCCTACAATGAGCAGTTCTTC
V gene: TRBV7-9; J gene: TRBJ1-1; D gene: -; clone size: once; CDR3 protein: CASSLVPNTEAFF; CDR3 DNA: TGTGCCAGCAGCTTAGTCCCAAACACTGAAGCTTTCTTT
V gene: TRBV3-1/TRBV3-2; J gene: TRBJ1-1; D gene: TRBD1; clone size: -; CDR3 protein: CASSYLPGQSMNTEAFF; CDR3 DNA: TGTGCCAGCAGCTACCTCCCGGGACAGAGTATGAACACTGAAGCTTTCTTT
V gene: TRBV21-1; J gene: TRBJ1-6; D gene: -; clone size: -; CDR3 protein: CASSKARRSSYNSPLHF; CDR3 DNA: TGTGCCAGCAGCAAAGCGCGGCGGAGCTCCTATAATTCACCCCTCCACTTT
V gene: TRBV7-2; J gene: TRBJ1-1; D gene: -; clone size: few; CDR3 protein: CASSPPPLNTEAFF; CDR3 DNA: TGTGCCAGCAGCCCCCCCCCTTTGAACACTGAAGCTTTCTTT
V gene: TRBV5-1; J gene: TRBJ2-3; D gene: TRBD2; clone size: -; CDR3 protein: CASSLDASGRTDTQYF; CDR3 DNA: TGCGCCAGCAGCTTGGACGCTAGCGGTCGCACAGATACGCAGTATTTT
V gene: TRBV10-3; J gene: TRBJ2-2; D gene: -; clone size: -; CDR3 protein: CAISAGDTGELFF; CDR3 DNA: TGTGCCATCAGTGCGGGGGACACCGGGGAGCTGTTTTTT
V gene: TRBV2; J gene: TRBJ1-2; D gene: -; clone size: -; CDR3 protein: CASSEFQGGDYGYTF; CDR3 DNA: TGTGCCAGCAGTGAGTTTCAGGGCGGCGACTATGGCTACACCTTC
V gene: TRBV7-3; J gene: TRBJ1-1; D gene: TRBD1; clone size: -; CDR3 protein: CASSFNRGSTEAFF; CDR3 DNA: TGTGCCAGCAGCTTCAACAGGGGTTCCACTGAAGCTTTCTTT
V gene: TRBV19; J gene: TRBJ2-5; D gene: TRBD1; clone size: -; CDR3 protein: CASSPARGRRETQYF; CDR3 DNA: TGTGCCAGTAGCCCCGCGAGGGGGCGCCGAGAGACCCAGTACTTC
V gene: TRBV18; J gene: TRBJ2-2; D gene: -; clone size: -; CDR3 protein: CASSLIQGTGELFF; CDR3 DNA: TGTGCCAGCTCACTAATTCAGGGGACCGGGGAGCTGTTTTTT
V gene: TRBV7-9; J gene: TRBJ2-7; D gene: -; clone size: -; CDR3 protein: CASSSASGGYEQYF; CDR3 DNA: TGTGCCAGCAGCTCCGCGAGTGGCGGCTACGAGCAGTACTTC
V gene: TRBV27; J gene: TRBJ1-5; D gene: -; clone size: -; CDR3 protein: CASSIPRQLDSNQPQHF; CDR3 DNA: TGTGCCAGCAGTATCCCCCGACAGTTAGATAGCAATCAGCCCCAGCATTTT
V gene: TRBV9; J gene: TRBJ1-1; D gene: -; clone size: -; CDR3 protein: CASSVGTGTEAFF; CDR3 DNA: TGTGCCAGCAGCGTAGGCACGGGTACTGAAGCTTTCTTT
V gene: TRBV19; J gene: TRBJ2-1; D gene: TRBD1; clone size: -; CDR3 protein: CASSIGGQGKLF; CDR3 DNA: TGTGCCAGTAGTATAGGAGGACAGGGTAAGCTCTTC
V gene: TRBV19; J gene: TRBJ2-2; D gene: TRBD1; clone size: -; CDR3 protein: CASSDITGTGEFANTGELFF; CDR3 DNA: TGTGCCAGTAGTGATATAACCGGGACAGGAGAGTTCGCGAACACCGGGGAGCTGTTTTTT
V gene: TRBV24-1; J gene: TRBJ2-2; D gene: -; clone size: -; CDR3 protein: CATSGPAGTKNTGELFF; CDR3 DNA: TGTGCCACCAGTGGACCTGCCGGGACAAAGAACACCGGGGAGCTGTTTTTT
V gene: TRBV3-1/TRBV3-2; J gene: TRBJ1-2; D gene: -; clone size: -; CDR3 protein: CASSQDIVSGFAAEDF; CDR3 DNA: TGTGCCAGCAGCCAAGATATAGTTTCGGGCTTTGCGGCGGAGGACTTC
V gene: TRBV2; J gene: TRBJ2-2; D gene: TRBD1; clone size: -; CDR3 protein: CASSAPGQGVPGELFF; CDR3 DNA: TGTGCCAGCAGCGCACCGGGACAGGGGGTACCCGGGGAGCTGTTTTTT
V gene: TRBV5-1; J gene: TRBJ1-1; D gene: -; clone size: -; CDR3 protein: CASSLNRVMNTEAFF; CDR3 DNA: TGCGCCAGCAGCTTAAACAGGGTCATGAACACTGAAGCTTTCTTT
V gene: TRBV7-2; J gene: TRBJ1-4; D gene: TRBD1; clone size: -; CDR3 protein: CASSLAQGAEKLFF; CDR3 DNA: TGTGCCAGCAGCTTAGCACAGGGGGCTGAAAAACTGTTTTTT
V gene: TRBV7-3; J gene: TRBJ2-5; D gene: TRBD2; clone size: -; CDR3 protein: CASSLHSRGEETQYF; CDR3 DNA: TGTGCCAGCAGCTTACACTCCCGGGGGGAAGAGACCCAGTACTTC